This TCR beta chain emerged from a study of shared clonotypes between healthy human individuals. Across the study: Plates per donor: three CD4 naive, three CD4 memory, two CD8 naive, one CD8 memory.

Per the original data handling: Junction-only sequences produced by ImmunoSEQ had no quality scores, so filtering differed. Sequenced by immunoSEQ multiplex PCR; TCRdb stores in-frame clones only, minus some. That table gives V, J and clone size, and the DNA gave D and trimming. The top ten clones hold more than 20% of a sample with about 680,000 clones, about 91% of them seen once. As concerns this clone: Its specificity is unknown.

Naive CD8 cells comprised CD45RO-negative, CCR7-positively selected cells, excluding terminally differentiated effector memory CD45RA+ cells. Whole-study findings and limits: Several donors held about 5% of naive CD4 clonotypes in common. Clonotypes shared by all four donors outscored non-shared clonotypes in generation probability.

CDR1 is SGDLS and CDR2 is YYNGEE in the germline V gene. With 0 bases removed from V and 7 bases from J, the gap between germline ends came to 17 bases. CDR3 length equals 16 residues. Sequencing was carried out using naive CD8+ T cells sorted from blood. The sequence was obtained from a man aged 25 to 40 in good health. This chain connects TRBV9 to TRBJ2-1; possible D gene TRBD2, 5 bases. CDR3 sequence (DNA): TGTGCCAGCAGCGTAGAGATTAGCGTCGCCCTAAATGAGCAGTTCTTC. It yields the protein CASSVEISVALNEQFF.